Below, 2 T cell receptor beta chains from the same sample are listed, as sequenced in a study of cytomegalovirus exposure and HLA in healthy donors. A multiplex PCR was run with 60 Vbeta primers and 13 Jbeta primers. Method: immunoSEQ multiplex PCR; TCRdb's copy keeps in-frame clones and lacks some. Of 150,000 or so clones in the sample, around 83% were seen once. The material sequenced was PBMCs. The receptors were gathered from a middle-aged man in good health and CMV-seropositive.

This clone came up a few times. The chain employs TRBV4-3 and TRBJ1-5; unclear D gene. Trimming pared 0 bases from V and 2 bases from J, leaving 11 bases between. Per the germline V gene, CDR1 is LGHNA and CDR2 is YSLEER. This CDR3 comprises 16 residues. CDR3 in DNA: TGCGCCAGCAGCCAAGAGCTCCAGTTTGGCAATCAGCCCCAGCATTTT. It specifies CASSQELQFGNQPQHF.

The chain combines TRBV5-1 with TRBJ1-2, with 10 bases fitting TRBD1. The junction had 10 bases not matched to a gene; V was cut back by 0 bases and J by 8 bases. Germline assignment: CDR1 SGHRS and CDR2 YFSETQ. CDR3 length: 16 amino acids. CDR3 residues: CASSLETGGRSGGYTF. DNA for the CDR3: TGCGCCAGCAGCTTGGAGACAGGGGGCAGGAGTGGGGGCTACACCTTC.